This T cell receptor (beta chain) was identified during a study of OX40 agonist ivuxolimab in advanced cancers. About the study as a whole: Ivuxolimab was a fully human IgG2 agonistic monoclonal antibody targeting the costimulatory receptor OX40 (CD134). The point of sequencing TCRbeta in the periphery was to test whether ivuxolimab changed TCR sequence diversity and drove clonal T-cell expansion. Partial responses were achieved by three dose-escalation patients, of whom one had hepatocellular carcinoma and two had cutaneous melanoma. In the dose-escalation cohort, roughly 80% of patients were male, and the mean age was approximately 55 years, with a range of about 23 to 90. Prior anti-PD-1, anti-PD-L1 or anti-CTLA-4 therapy was permitted, and about 40% of dose-escalation patients had received checkpoint inhibitors. The paper covers the monotherapy dose-escalation part of the phase I ivuxolimab trial, which included N ≈ 52 patients. Of the approximately 54 patients in dose escalation, some 19 had hepatocellular carcinoma, approximately 15 had melanoma, 9 had renal cell carcinoma and 9 had head and neck cancer. Intravenous ivuxolimab was administered to patients every 2 weeks at six dose levels: 0.01, 0.1, 0.3, 1.5, 3 and 10 mg/kg. The study at large found these results: On average, CD8+ T cells showed more expanded clones than CD4+ T cells after ivuxolimab. At doses of 0.1 to 3.0 mg/kg, clonal expansion of both CD4+ and CD8+ T cells in blood was seen between baseline and week 6. Partial responders in the 0.1-3.0 mg/kg groups had among the lowest normalized peripheral clonal expansion, especially among CD8+ T cells. The antigen specificity of the clonally expanded peripheral T cells was not determined. Low levels of normalized T-cell clonal expansion were also shown by some nonresponding patients.

Genomic DNA was extracted from sorted cells for sequencing of the TCRbeta CDR3 region. The immunoSEQ Assay was used to sequence the TCRbeta CDR3 regions. TCRdb holds this immuneACCESS table with in-frame rearrangements only. Some clones are missing; in checked studies, unresolved V genes explain under half, and the rest has no known cause. The sample profile shows 65,000 to 90,000 clones; approximately 92% of them were found once. The ten most abundant clones make up approximately 0.58% of the sample. Patients with autoimmune disease history or receiving systemic immunosuppression were excluded from the trial. Peripheral blood for TCR sequencing was collected from all dose cohorts at baseline, on cycle 4 day 1, and on cycle 7 day 1. The samples were taken from a phase I, first-in-human, multicenter, open-label dose-escalation trial of ivuxolimab. Adults with locally advanced or metastatic melanoma, renal cell, hepatocellular, or head and neck squamous cell carcinoma were enrolled in the trial. Before TCR sequencing, CD4+ T cells and CD8+ T cells were sorted from peripheral blood as separate populations.

The CDR3 numbers 15 residues from cysteine through phenylalanine. Only the CDR3 region is kept as DNA, spanning 45 bases read in frame from base 1. Germline trimming amounts to 7 bases on V and 3 bases on J, with 8 as the count of junction bases outside the gene matches. Sequences LNHDA (CDR1) and SQIVND (CDR2) are obtained from the germline V gene (reference sequence). Turning to this clone: Its recognized antigen is unknown. Base qualities are not at hand, and no much larger clone is one base apart.

This TCR was sampled from an adult with an advanced solid tumor such as melanoma, head and neck, liver or kidney cancer. Here the sequenced sample was CD4+ or CD8+ T cells sorted from blood, taken in a trial of the OX40 agonist ivuxolimab. Here the chain combines TRBV19 and TRBJ1-5, with TRBD1 matching 8 junction bases. The sequenced DNA: TGTGCCAGTATGAGACAGGGGCGAAACAATCAGCCCCAGCATTTT. Its translation is CASMRQGRNNQPQHF.